The 24 T cell receptor beta chains below all came from one sample that was sequenced in a study of cytomegalovirus exposure and HLA in healthy donors. The PCR had 60 Vbeta and 13 Jbeta primers. TCRdb keeps only in-frame clones here, not all; method: immunoSEQ multiplex PCR. The repertoire consists of under 200,000 clones, with roughly 85% occurring once and the leading ten covering about 2.3%. The sample consisted of PBMCs. Every receptor here comes from a woman aged 45 to 65 in good health and CMV-seronegative.

The rearrangement links TRBV30 to TRBJ1-5, with 7 nucleotides matching TRBD1. V shed 2 bases, J shed 3 bases, and the junction held 7 bases outside the gene matches. CDR1 is GTSNPN and CDR2 is SVGIG in the germline V gene (reference sequence). CDR3 length: 15 amino acids. CDR3 amino acids: CAWSLPGQFNQPQHF. In DNA, the CDR3 is TGTGCCTGGAGTCTGCCGGGACAGTTCAATCAGCCCCAGCATTTT.

The chain combines TRBV5-1 with TRBJ2-2; TRBD2 agrees at 15 bases. CDR3 length equals 20 residues. Trimming removed 3 bases from V and 7 bases from J; junction bases left unmatched: 16. The germline gives CDR1 SGHRS, CDR2 YFSETQ. The DNA for the CDR3 is TGCGCCAGCAGCTCCAGGGGGAGGACTAGCGGGAGGGCCGGTTACGGGGAGCTGTTTTTT. It is translated as CASSSRGRTSGRAGYGELFF.

V usage is TRBV30 and J usage is TRBJ1-1; D call uncertain. CDR3 length: 13 amino acids. The germline V and J ends were trimmed by 0 bases and 7 bases, with 12 bases remaining between them. Germline CDR1 GTSNPN, CDR2 SVGIG (reference sequence). CDR3 coding DNA: TGTGCCTGGAGTGTAGGAGCAACTGTTGAAGCTTTCTTT. Its protein is CAWSVGATVEAFF. Drawing the rest from reference TRBV30 and TRBJ1-1, the complete variable domain is SQTIHQWPATLVQPVGSPLSLECTVEGTSNPNLYWYRQAAGRGLQLLFYSVGIGQISSEVPQNLSASRPQDRQFILSSKKLLLSDSGFYLCAWSVGATVEAFFGQGTRLTVV.

The V and J genes are TRBV28 and TRBJ2-5; D may be TRBD1 (5 bases). This CDR3 is built from 15 residues. V lost 7 bases and J 5 bases, leaving 20 bases between the germline ends. Germline V CDR1 and CDR2: MDHEN, SYDVKM. CDR3 sequence reads: CASTTRDGSLETQYF. The CDR3 DNA is TGTGCCAGCACCACCAGGGATGGGTCGTTGGAGACCCAGTACTTC.

This chain links TRBV6-6 with TRBJ1-1, with D unresolved. Germline V gives CDR1 MNHNY, CDR2 SVGAGI (reference sequence). The ends were cut back, 4 bases at V and 4 bases at J, with 10 bases in the middle. This CDR3 comprises 13 residues. This chain's CDR3 is CASSFQKTTEAFF. The DNA of the CDR3 is TGTGCCAGCAGTTTCCAGAAAACCACTGAAGCTTTCTTT.

This sequence joins TRBV9 and TRBJ1-2; D ambiguous. The CDR3 loop spans 12 amino acids. The V gene lost 4 bases and the J gene lost 8 bases, with 12 bases spanning the gap. CDR1 and CDR2 (germline): SGDLS, YYNGEE. The CDR3 sequence is CASSRAVEGYTF. CDR3 sequence (DNA): TGTGCCAGCAGCCGAGCGGTAGAGGGCTACACCTTC.

The rearrangement uses TRBV7-9 and TRBJ1-1; 9 bases are a match to TRBD1. The germline gives CDR1 SEHNR, CDR2 FQNEAQ (reference sequence). This CDR3 spans 14 amino acids. Losses at the gene ends were 6 bases for V and 1 base for J; bases not matched to a gene: 3. CDR3 sequence: CASRPGQGNTEAFF. In DNA form, the CDR3 reads TGTGCCAGCAGACCGGGACAGGGGAACACTGAAGCTTTCTTT.

This chain connects TRBV7-2 to TRBJ1-1; TRBD1 is a possible D gene (5 bases). CDR1 is SGHTA, CDR2 FQGNSA, per germline. The CDR3 runs to 14 residues. The ends were cut back, 5 bases at V and 1 base at J, with 11 bases in the middle. The CDR3 sequence is CASSIQVPNTEAFF. The CDR3 bases are TGTGCCAGCAGCATACAGGTTCCGAACACTGAAGCTTTCTTT.

The chain carries TRBV2 and TRBJ1-3; a possible D gene is TRBD1 (5 bases). The CDR3 totals 18 residues. Trimming stripped 5 bases from V and 0 bases from J, with 20 bases between. Per germline, CDR1 SNHLY and CDR2 FYNNEI. The CDR3 is CASSHLGGLQSSGNTIYF. DNA of the CDR3: TGTGCCAGCAGTCATCTCGGGGGATTACAATCCTCTGGAAACACCATATATTTT.

The V gene is TRBV29-1, the J gene TRBJ2-3; TRBD2 is a possible D gene (5 bases). The V gene's germline CDR1 is SQVTM and CDR2 ANQGSEA. The CDR3 has 15 residues. V was pared by 4 bases and J by 4 bases, with 18 bases between. CDR3 bases: TGCAGCGTTGGGGCAGGCCTAGCAGTTGCAGATACGCAGTATTTT. It translates to CSVGAGLAVADTQYF.

This clone was counted between two and nine times. This chain connects TRBV5-1 to TRBJ2-3; maybe TRBD2 (6 bases). The CDR3 contains 16 residues. From germline, CDR1 is SGHRS and CDR2 YFSETQ. Trimming removed 2 bases from V and 2 bases from J, with 15 bases in between. The DNA for the CDR3 is TGCGCCAGCAGCTTTGGCCTAGCGCAAACCACAGATACGCAGTATTTT. Protein sequence: CASSFGLAQTTDTQYF.

The CDR3 is CATSSTVVYEQYF. In DNA, the CDR3 is TGTGCCACCAGCAGTACGGTAGTCTACGAGCAGTACTTC. The V gene is TRBV15, the J gene TRBJ2-7; D unresolved. CDR1 and CDR2 (germline): LNHNV, YYDKDF (reference sequence). The CDR3 loop spans 13 amino acids. Trimming took 3 bases from V and 3 from J, leaving 9 bases between them.

As DNA, the CDR3 is TGTGCCAGCAGCCACGGAGGACAGAACAATCAGCCCCAGCATTTT. As protein: CASSHGGQNNQPQHF. The V call is TRBV2, the J call TRBJ1-5; the D gene is possibly TRBD1 (6 bases). This CDR3 region has 15 residues. The V end lost 6 bases, the J end lost 3 bases, and 15 bases lay between the germline ends. In germline, CDR1 is SNHLY, CDR2 FYNNEI.

Regarding this clone: At one end, the junction sequence differs from germline, possibly due to a read error. The chain uses TRBV29-1 and TRBJ2-5, with D maybe TRBD2 (6 bases). The CDR3 totals 13 residues. In germline, CDR1 is SQVTM, CDR2 ANQGSEA. As DNA, the CDR3 is TGCAGCGTGGAAGGGAGGCCCCAAGAGACCCAGTACTTC. Amino acid sequence: CSVEGRPQETQYF.

This clone was picked up one time. The V and J genes are TRBV27 and TRBJ2-7; TRBD2 matches at 7 bases. Germline CDR1 is MNHEY and CDR2 is SMNVEV (reference sequence). This CDR3 spans 16 amino acids. After removal of 0 bases from V and 3 bases from J, the junction contained 8 bases not matched to a gene. The CDR3 region has the DNA TGTGCCAGCAGTTTATCATCAGCGGGGAATCTCTACGAGCAGTACTTC. It translates to CASSLSSAGNLYEQYF.

The rearrangement links TRBV7-9 to TRBJ1-2, with TRBD1 identical over 9 bases. Germline loops: CDR1 SEHNR, CDR2 FQNEAQ (reference sequence). V trimming: 5 bases; J trimming: 8 bases; junction bases outside the gene matches: 3. This CDR3 comprises 12 residues. This CDR3 reads CASSRTGEGYTF. The CDR3 DNA reads TGTGCCAGCAGCCGGACAGGGGAGGGCTACACCTTC.

CDR3 bases: TGTGCCAGCAGTTTGGGACTCGCACAAGAGACCCAGTACTTC. Protein: CASSLGLAQETQYF. The V gene is TRBV6-6, the J gene TRBJ2-5; D perhaps matches TRBD2 (6 bases). Germline V lookup: CDR1 MNHNY, CDR2 SVGAGI (reference sequence). CDR3 length: 14 amino acids. Trimming removed 4 bases at V and 2 bases at J, with 11 bases between.

The rearrangement uses TRBV6-5 and TRBJ1-2; D may be TRBD1 (5 bases). Trimming left V 5 bases short and J 4 bases short, with 17 bases between. Per the germline V gene, CDR1 is MNHEY and CDR2 is SVGAGI. CDR3 length: 15 residues. The CDR3: CASSGLMGGLYGYTF. CDR3 DNA: TGTGCCAGCAGTGGATTGATGGGGGGACTCTATGGCTACACCTTC.

The sample holds one count of this clone. The rearrangement joins TRBV10-2 to TRBJ2-7, with no clear D. CDR3 length equals 11 residues. V was clipped by 5 bases and J by 0 bases, with 2 bases between them. Per germline, CDR1 WSHSY and CDR2 SAAADI. Written as DNA, the CDR3 is TGCGCCAGCAGTTACTCCTACGAGCAGTACTTC. It encodes CASSYSYEQYF.

This rearrangement joins TRBV5-1 to TRBJ1-6, with D unresolved. Trimming cost V 0 bases and J 10 bases, with 17 bases left between them. The CDR3 loop spans 16 amino acids. CDR1 is SGHRS, CDR2 YFSETQ, per germline. For the CDR3, the DNA is TGCGCCAGCAGCTTGGCCATCAAGGGTACGGGGTCACCCCTCCACTTT. This codes for CASSLAIKGTGSPLHF. Using reference TRBV5-1 and TRBJ1-6 for the parts outside the CDR3, the full variable domain is KAGVTQTPRYLIKTRGQQVTLSCSPISGHRSVSWYQQTPGQGLQFLFEYFSETQRNKGNFPGRFSGRQFSNSRSEMNVSTLELGDSALYLCASSLAIKGTGSPLHFGNGTRLTVT.

This clone was detected a few times. A far larger clone is just one base off, so this is likely a read error. This chain links TRBV30 with TRBJ1-1; a possible D gene is TRBD1 (5 bases). V gave up 4 bases and J gave up 6 bases, with 15 bases separating them. CDR3 length: 13 residues. CDR1 and CDR2 from the germline V gene are GTSNPN and SVGIG (reference sequence). In nucleotides, the CDR3 is TGTGCCTGGACTATTACAGGTAACCCTGAAGCTTTCTTT. This sequence encodes CAWTITGNPEAFF.

The chain is built from TRBV27 and TRBJ1-2, with D possibly matching TRBD1 (6 bases). Germline CDR1 is MNHEY and CDR2 is SMNVEV (reference sequence). Trimming left V 3 bases short and J 4 bases short, with 15 bases between. The CDR3 consists of 15 residues. The CDR3 nucleotides are TGTGCCAGCAGTTTCCTTGACAGGACTTCCTATGGCTACACCTTC. This codes for CASSFLDRTSYGYTF.

V and J are TRBV28 and TRBJ1-1; 9 bases fit TRBD1. With V trimmed by 7 bases and J by 1 base, 7 bases remained unmatched. From germline, CDR1 is MDHEN and CDR2 SYDVKM. The CDR3 consists of 15 residues. CDR3 amino acids: CASIRPGQGNTEAFF. The CDR3 DNA reads TGTGCCAGCATCCGACCGGGACAGGGGAACACTGAAGCTTTCTTT.

This clone has only a few counts. This rearrangement joins TRBV10-1 to TRBJ1-5, with D tentatively TRBD1 (6 bases). The CDR3 is 14 amino acids. V shed 11 bases and J shed 0 bases, with 14 bases lying between them. The germline CDR1 and CDR2 sequences are WNHNN and SYGVQD (reference sequence). The CDR3 DNA reads as TGCGCCGCGGTGGGGGGGGCTAGCAATCAGCCCCAGCATTTT. Translation: CAAVGGASNQPQHF.